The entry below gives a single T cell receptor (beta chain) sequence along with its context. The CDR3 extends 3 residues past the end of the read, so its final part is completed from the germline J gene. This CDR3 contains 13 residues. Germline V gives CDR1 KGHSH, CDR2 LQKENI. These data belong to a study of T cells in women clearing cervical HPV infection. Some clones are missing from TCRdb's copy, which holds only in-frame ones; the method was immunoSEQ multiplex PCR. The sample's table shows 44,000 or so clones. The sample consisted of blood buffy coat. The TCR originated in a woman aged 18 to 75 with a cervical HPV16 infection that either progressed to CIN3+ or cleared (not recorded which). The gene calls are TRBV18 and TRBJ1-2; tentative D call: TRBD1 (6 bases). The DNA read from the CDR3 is TGTGCCAGCTCACTTTGGACAGTAAATGAC. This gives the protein CASSLWTVND. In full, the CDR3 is CASSLWTVNDYTF.